This T cell receptor (beta chain) derives from a study of cytomegalovirus exposure and HLA in healthy donors (dated by TCRdb to 2015 to 2018). Broadly, across the study: An earlier analysis of approximately 550 of the donors reported approximately 270 Gb of sequence data and approximately 110 million unique TCR beta sequences from 150 million to 200 million T cells. An early release that covered 500 to 800 HLA-typed donors contained approximately 300 gigabases of sequencing data and tens of millions of unique TCR sequences. Of the roughly 410 genotyped donors, 75% to 85% were placed in the genetic ancestry cluster associated with self-reported Caucasian donors. The aim of the study was to test whether cataloging public T cell receptors could identify signatures of past pathogen exposure. The study used immunosequencing to profile the T cell repertoires of 600 to 850 subjects and linked those repertoires to cytomegalovirus serostatus. A separate validation cohort of 100 to 150 different subjects was used in addition to the 666-subject first cohort. To predict cytomegalovirus infection status, the study combined high-throughput TCR immunosequencing, statistical association of individual TCRs with disease status, and machine learning. To study patterns of TCR occurrence, a later analysis re-analyzed previously published TCR beta repertoires from under 750 donors and added high-resolution HLA genotyping. The later analysis used no new phenotypic data to find candidate immune exposures, relying instead on TCR beta sequences and their occurrence across donors. An earlier analysis of around 580 of the donors used high-throughput TCR beta sequencing to judge whether each TCR beta V gene segment behaved as functional or pseudogenic. Donor age, sex, ethnicity and CMV serostatus were compiled alongside the repertoire data. A later genetic analysis used genome-wide SNP genotypes for about 60% of the roughly 700 donors, treating that subset as a discovery cohort. Every repertoire in the discovery cohort had been generated on one and the same sequencing platform. Both class I and class II loci were covered by HLA typing, at four-digit resolution. The number of donors typed differed by locus, with roughly 620-630 for A, B, C, DRB1 and DQB1, roughly 520 for DQA1, 600 to 610 for DPA1, and approximately 470 for DPB1. Roughly five DR-DQ haplotypes were handled as single units for association and clustering because linkage in the cohort was strong. Among almost 400 genotyped donors of the cohort, an average of 235,054 unique TCR beta nucleotide sequences were sequenced per donor, approximately 20% of them non-productive. What the work shows at the level of the full study, not this receptor alone: According to a later analysis, most CMV-associated TCR beta chains appeared to be HLA-restricted, and the HLA associations seemed to be driven largely by CMV exposure. Most TCR sequences were observed very rarely across donors, whereas some public TCRs were present in many individuals. Correlated functional status among segregating V segments might reflect linkage disequilibrium, but an unknown experimental factor could not be ruled out. In a later analysis, HLA-associated TCR beta chains showed more clonal expansion and lower generation probabilities than non-associated chains that were equally common. Because HLA typing was unavailable for some donors at each locus, only the typed subset was used in association tests. A further reported finding was that TCR beta sequences accurately predicted the HLA-A and HLA-B alleles for most subjects in the first cohort. A later analysis found that TCR association rates varied across HLA loci, with DRB1 alleles showing the most associated TCRs and HLA-C alleles the fewest. A group of highly shared sequence variants was considered likely to be a technical artifact of the sequencing pipeline. Assigning TCR associations to individual alleles was difficult when HLA alleles, especially DR and DQ, strongly co-occurred. Because counts were too low, roughly 16 rarely observed V segments, including chromosome 9 orphons, were left out of the earlier analysis of approximately 500 of the donors. A few of the identified cytomegalovirus-associated TCR beta chains were confirmed in vitro to be specific for cytomegalovirus antigens. Immune exposure information for the cohort was limited to CMV serostatus. A later analysis associated about 16,000 TCR beta sequences with specific HLA alleles at a false discovery rate of 0.05. An earlier analysis of 450 to 750 of the donors showed that most TCR beta V segments appeared in productive rearrangements either about 87% or about 30% of the time, which broadly matched IMGT annotations. Compared with the roughly 700-donor mean, donors in an Asian-associated ancestry cluster had fewer N-insertions in productive TCRs, according to a later genetic analysis. The study gave a list of some 150 TCR beta chains associated with cytomegalovirus. Several of the top co-occurrence clusters appeared to be linked to parvovirus B19, influenza, CMV and Epstein-Barr virus, according to a later analysis. A later genetic analysis associated a missense DCLRE1C variant with V-gene and J-gene trimming of TCR beta chains, and an independent cohort replicated the association. The presence/absence analyses assumed that sequencing depth was roughly uniform across donors, and that assumption may not be true. The cohort was sequenced for TCR beta chains only, and without alpha or paired-chain data the features that could be detected were limited. The classifier was reported to diagnose cytomegalovirus status with high specificity and sensitivity in both the original and validation cohorts. According to the authors, the approach could potentially be generalized to other disease states and immunological phenotypes.

The library came from the immunoSEQ multiplex PCR assay. For the multiplex PCR, a mixture combining 60 forward primers for TCR Vbeta segments and 13 reverse primers for TCR Jbeta segments was used. Amplification of the CDR3 region of rearranged TCR beta genes was performed with a multiplex PCR assay on genomic DNA. The amplified TCR beta libraries were sequenced on the Illumina HiSeq System as 87-base-pair reads. Per the authors' processing: A later analysis counted some 74 million unique TCR beta chains across the 666 repertoires, and 10 million to 12 million of these chains were shared by at least two donors. Raw reads were error-corrected and collapsed into unique sequences with a nearest-neighbor algorithm that merged closely related sequences to remove PCR and sequencing errors. To assign V, D and J gene segments, CDR3 sequences were aligned to IMGT reference sequences. Each retained sequence needed at least a six-nucleotide match to both a V gene segment and a J gene segment. Rearrangements were classified as productive when the CDR3 lacked stop codons and remained in frame with V and J, and all other rearrangements were classified as non-productive. Following IMGT convention, CDR3 was defined as the stretch from the second conserved V-encoded cysteine up to the conserved J-encoded phenylalanine. The earlier analysis of about 640 of the donors excluded any sequence lacking an unambiguous match to a single V gene segment. An earlier analysis of fewer than 750 of the donors called V segments functional above 56.7% productive rearrangements and segregating when the between-donor standard deviation exceeded 5%. A statistical classification framework was built to diagnose cytomegalovirus status from the catalog of TCR beta chain sequences. In a later analysis, V and J genes were assigned by comparing TCR nucleotide sequences against IMGT/GENE-DB human TR gene sequences. Using the TCRdist pipeline, a later analysis assigned CDR3 sequences along with most-parsimonious VDJ recombination scenarios. In a later analysis, each TCR beta chain was defined by its CDR3 amino acid sequence together with its V-gene family, and reads lacking a unique V-gene family were excluded. As a way to deal with suspected cross-contamination and a sequencing artifact, a later analysis dropped nearly 600 nucleotide sequences that were highly shared and had low generation probability. A later analysis calculated a clonal expansion index for each public chain from normalized within-repertoire ranks of inferred template counts. Generation probabilities in a later analysis came from a VDJ recombination model fitted to out-of-frame rearrangements, and those results were checked against IGoR. In a later analysis, hypergeometric tests were used to score TCR-TCR, TCR-HLA and TCR-CMV co-occurrence, with a repertoire-size bias correction applied to TCR pairs. False discovery rates were estimated in a later analysis by permuting HLA or CMV assignments 20 times. In a later analysis, co-occurring TCRs were grouped using DBSCAN, with TCRdist sequence similarity added in when clustering inside HLA-allele-positive subsets. Repertoires with fewer than 30,000 or more than 120,000 public chains, plus five repertoires with anomalous nucleotide sharing, were excluded from co-occurrence clustering. TCRdb took over this immuneACCESS table, retaining in-frame rearrangements with V and J assigned. Such tables are incomplete; in checked studies, under half of the missing clones stem from an unresolved V gene, and the remainder is unexplained. For V, J and clone size, that table is used; D and trimming come from the DNA. Here the sample has approximately 120,000 clones; 65% to 80% occur a single time. Of the sample, approximately 13% falls within the top ten clones.

The cohort consisted of hundreds of healthy bone marrow donors. At the time of sampling, every cohort member was nominally healthy, though immune exposures that went unrecorded were likely present. The donor was CMV seropositive and was included in the group of almost 300 seropositive cohort members. A peripheral blood sample was collected from each donor, and TCR beta sequencing was performed on peripheral blood mononuclear cells. Genomic DNA extraction from the blood cell samples was performed with the Qiagen DNeasy Blood Extraction Kit. The table lists this clone with a count of one. Which antigen it targets is not known. No quality values exist for individual bases; no much larger clone is one base distant. The source material was PBMCs. The receptor comes from a woman aged 55-70 years in good health and CMV-seropositive.

The DNA is as follows: TGTGCCAGCAGTTCAACAGGTTACTATGGCTACACCTTC. This sequence encodes CASSSTGYYGYTF. Here the chain combines TRBV6-5 and TRBJ1-2; the D gene is possibly TRBD1, with 5 bases matching. The V and J ends are trimmed by 4 bases and 3 bases, leaving 9 bases between them. Based on the germline V gene, the CDR1 and CDR2 sequences are MNHEY and SVGAGI. From the cysteine through the phenylalanine, the CDR3 covers 13 amino acids. The retained sequence is limited to the CDR3, 39 bases, with the frame set at the first base.